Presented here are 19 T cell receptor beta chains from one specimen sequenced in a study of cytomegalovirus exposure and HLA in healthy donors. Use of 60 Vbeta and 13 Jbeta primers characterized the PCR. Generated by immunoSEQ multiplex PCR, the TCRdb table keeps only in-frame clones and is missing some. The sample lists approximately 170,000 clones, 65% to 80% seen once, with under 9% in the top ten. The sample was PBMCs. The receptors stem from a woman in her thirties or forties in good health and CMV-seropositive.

The chain's CDR3 is CASSAQGSGNTIYF. CDR3 DNA sequence: TGTGCCAGCAGTGCGCAGGGTTCTGGAAACACCATATATTTT. The chain employs TRBV6-1 and TRBJ1-3, with D possibly being TRBD1 (5 bases). Germline loops: CDR1 MNHNS, CDR2 SASEGT. V was cut by 4 bases and J by 1 base, with 8 bases left in between. The CDR3 loop spans 14 amino acids.

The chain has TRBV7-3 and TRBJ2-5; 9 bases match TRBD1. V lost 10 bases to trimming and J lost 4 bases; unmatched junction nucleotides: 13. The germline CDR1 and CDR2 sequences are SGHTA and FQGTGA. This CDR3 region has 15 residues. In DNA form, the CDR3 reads TGTGCCACCTCCCGATCTTCGACAGGGGGAGAGACCCAGTACTTC. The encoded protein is CATSRSSTGGETQYF.

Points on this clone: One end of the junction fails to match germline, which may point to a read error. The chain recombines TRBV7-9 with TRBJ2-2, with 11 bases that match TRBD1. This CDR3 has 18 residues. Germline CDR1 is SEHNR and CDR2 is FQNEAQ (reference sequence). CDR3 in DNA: TGTTCCAGCAGCTTATCCCGGGGGACAGGGGGGAACACCGGGGAGCTGTTTTTT. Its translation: CSSSLSRGTGGNTGELFF. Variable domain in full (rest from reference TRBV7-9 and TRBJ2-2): DTGVSQNPRHKITKRGQNVTFRCDPISEHNRLYWYRQTLGQGPEFLTYFQNEAQLEKSRLLSDRFSAERPKGSFSTLEIQRTEQGDSAMYLCSSSLSRGTGGNTGELFFGEGSRLTVL.

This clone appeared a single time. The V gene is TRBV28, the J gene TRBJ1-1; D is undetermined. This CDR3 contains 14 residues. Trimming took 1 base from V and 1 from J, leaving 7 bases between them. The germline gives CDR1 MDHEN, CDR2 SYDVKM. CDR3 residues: CASSLYTENTEAFF. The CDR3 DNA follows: TGTGCCAGCAGTTTATACACAGAGAACACTGAAGCTTTCTTT.

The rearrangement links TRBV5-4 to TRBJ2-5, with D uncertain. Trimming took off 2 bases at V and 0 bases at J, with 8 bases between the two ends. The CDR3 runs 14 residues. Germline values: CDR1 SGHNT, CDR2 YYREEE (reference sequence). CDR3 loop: CASSFRGYQETQYF. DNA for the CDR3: TGTGCCAGCAGCTTTAGAGGTTACCAAGAGACCCAGTACTTC.

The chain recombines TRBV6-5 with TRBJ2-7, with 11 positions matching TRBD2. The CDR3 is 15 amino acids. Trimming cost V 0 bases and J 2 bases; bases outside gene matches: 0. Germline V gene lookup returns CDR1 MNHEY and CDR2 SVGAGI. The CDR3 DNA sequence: TGTGCCAGCAGTTACTCGACTAGCGGGGCCTACGAGCAGTACTTC. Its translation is CASSYSTSGAYEQYF.

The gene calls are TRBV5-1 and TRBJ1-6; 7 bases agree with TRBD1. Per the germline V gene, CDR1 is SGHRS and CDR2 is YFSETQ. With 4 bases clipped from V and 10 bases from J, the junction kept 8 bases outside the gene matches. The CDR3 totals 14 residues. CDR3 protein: CASSLRQGGSPLHF. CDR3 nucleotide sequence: TGCGCCAGCAGCCTGCGACAGGGTGGATCACCCCTCCACTTT. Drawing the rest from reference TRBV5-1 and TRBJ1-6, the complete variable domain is KAGVTQTPRYLIKTRGQQVTLSCSPISGHRSVSWYQQTPGQGLQFLFEYFSETQRNKGNFPGRFSGRQFSNSRSEMNVSTLELGDSALYLCASSLRQGGSPLHFGNGTRLTVT.

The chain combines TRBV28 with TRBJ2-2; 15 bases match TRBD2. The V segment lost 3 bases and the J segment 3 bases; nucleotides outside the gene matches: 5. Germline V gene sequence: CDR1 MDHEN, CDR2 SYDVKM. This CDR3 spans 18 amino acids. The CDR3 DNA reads TGTGCCAGCAGTTTTCGGACTAGCGGGGGGGGCCACACCGGGGAGCTGTTTTTT. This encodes CASSFRTSGGGHTGELFF.

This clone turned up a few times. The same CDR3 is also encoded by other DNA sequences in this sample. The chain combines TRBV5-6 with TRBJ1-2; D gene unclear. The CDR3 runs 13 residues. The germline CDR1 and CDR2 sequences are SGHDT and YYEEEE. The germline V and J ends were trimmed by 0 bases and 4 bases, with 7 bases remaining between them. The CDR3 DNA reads TGTGCCAGCAGCTTGGATTATAGCTATGGCTACACCTTC. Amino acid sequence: CASSLDYSYGYTF.

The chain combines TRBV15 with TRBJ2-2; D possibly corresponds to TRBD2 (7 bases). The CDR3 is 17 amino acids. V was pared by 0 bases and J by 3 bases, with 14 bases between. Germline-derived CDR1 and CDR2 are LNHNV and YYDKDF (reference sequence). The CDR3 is CATSREGRGGDTGELFF. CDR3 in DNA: TGTGCCACCAGCAGAGAAGGCAGGGGAGGGGACACCGGGGAGCTGTTTTTT.

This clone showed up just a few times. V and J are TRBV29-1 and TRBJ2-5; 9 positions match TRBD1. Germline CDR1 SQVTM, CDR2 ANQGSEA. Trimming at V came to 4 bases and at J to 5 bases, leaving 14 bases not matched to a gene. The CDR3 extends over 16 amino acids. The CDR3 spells CSVGGGTGLGSETQYF. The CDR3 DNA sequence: TGCAGCGTTGGAGGGGGGACAGGGTTAGGATCGGAGACCCAGTACTTC.

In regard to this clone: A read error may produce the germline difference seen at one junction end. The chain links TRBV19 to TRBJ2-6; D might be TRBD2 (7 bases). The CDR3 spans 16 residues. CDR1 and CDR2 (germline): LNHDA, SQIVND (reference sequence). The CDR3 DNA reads TGTGCCAGTAGTCCCCGGGGGGCGTCTGGGGCCAACGGCCTGACTTTC. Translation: CASSPRGASGANGLTF.

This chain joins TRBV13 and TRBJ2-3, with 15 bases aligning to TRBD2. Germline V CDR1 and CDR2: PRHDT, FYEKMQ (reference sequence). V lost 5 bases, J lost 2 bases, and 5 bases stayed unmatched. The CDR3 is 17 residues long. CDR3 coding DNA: TGTGCCAGCAGCATCGGGACTAGCGGGGGGAACACAGATACGCAGTATTTT. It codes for CASSIGTSGGNTDTQYF. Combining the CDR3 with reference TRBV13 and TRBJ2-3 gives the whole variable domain AAGVIQSPRHLIKEKRETATLKCYPIPRHDTVYWYQQGPGQDPQFLISFYEKMQSDKGSIPDRFSAQQFSDYHSELNMSSLELGDSALYFCASSIGTSGGNTDTQYFGPGTRLTVL.

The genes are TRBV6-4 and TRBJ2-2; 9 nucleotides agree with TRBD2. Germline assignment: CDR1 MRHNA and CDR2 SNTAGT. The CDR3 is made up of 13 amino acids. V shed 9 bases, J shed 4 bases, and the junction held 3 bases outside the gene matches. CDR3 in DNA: TGTGCCAGTTCTAGCGGGGCCACCGGGGAGCTGTTTTTT. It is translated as CASSSGATGELFF.

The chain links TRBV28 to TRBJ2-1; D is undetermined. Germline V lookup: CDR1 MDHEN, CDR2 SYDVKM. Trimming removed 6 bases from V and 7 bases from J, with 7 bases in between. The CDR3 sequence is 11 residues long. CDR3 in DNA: TGTGCCAGCAGAACCCGGAATGAGCAGTTCTTC. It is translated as CASRTRNEQFF. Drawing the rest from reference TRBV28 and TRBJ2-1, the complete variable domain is DVKVTQSSRYLVKRTGEKVFLECVQDMDHENMFWYRQDPGLGLRLIYFSYDVKMKEKGDIPEGYSVSREKKERFSLILESASTNQTSMYLCASRTRNEQFFGPGTRLTVL.

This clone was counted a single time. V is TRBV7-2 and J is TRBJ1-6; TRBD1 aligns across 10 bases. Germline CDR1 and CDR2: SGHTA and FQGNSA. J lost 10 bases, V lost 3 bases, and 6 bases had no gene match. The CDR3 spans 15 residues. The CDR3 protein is CASSFLTGQGSPLHF. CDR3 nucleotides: TGTGCCAGCAGCTTCCTTACGGGACAGGGGTCACCCCTCCACTTT.

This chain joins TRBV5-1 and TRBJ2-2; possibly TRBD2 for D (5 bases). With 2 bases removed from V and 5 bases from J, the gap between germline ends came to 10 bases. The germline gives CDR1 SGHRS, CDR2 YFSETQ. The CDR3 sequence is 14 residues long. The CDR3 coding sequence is TGCGCCAGCAGCTTTAAGACGGGGACCGGGGAGCTGTTTTTT. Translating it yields CASSFKTGTGELFF.

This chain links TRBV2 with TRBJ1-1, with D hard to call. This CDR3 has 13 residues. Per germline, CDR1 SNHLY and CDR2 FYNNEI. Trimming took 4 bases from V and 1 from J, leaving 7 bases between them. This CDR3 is CASSAAQNTEAFF. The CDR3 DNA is TGTGCCAGCAGTGCAGCCCAGAACACTGAAGCTTTCTTT.

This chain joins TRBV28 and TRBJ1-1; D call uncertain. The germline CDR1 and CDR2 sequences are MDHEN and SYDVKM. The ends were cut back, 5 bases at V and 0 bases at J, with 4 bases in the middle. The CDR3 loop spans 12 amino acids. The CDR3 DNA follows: TGTGCCAGCAGTCTAGTGAACACTGAAGCTTTCTTT. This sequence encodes CASSLVNTEAFF. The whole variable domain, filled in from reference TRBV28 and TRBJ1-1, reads DVKVTQSSRYLVKRTGEKVFLECVQDMDHENMFWYRQDPGLGLRLIYFSYDVKMKEKGDIPEGYSVSREKKERFSLILESASTNQTSMYLCASSLVNTEAFFGQGTRLTVV.